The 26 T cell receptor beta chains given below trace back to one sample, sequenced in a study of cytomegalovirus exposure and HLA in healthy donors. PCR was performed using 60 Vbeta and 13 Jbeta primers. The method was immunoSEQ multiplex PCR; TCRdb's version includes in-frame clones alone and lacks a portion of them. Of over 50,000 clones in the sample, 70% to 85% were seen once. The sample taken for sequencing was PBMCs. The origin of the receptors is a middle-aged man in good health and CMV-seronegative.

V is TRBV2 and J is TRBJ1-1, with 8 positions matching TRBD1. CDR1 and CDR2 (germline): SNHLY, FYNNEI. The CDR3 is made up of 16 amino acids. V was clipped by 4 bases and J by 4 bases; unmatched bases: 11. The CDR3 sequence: CASSADRTGTFTEAFF. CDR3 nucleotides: TGTGCCAGCAGTGCAGACCGGACAGGGACCTTCACTGAAGCTTTCTTT.

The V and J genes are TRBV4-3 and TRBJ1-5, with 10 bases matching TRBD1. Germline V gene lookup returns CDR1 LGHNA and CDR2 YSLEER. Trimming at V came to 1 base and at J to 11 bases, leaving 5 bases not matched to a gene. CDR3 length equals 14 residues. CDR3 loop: CASSQASDRGSQHF. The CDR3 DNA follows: TGCGCCAGCAGCCAAGCGTCGGACAGGGGGTCCCAGCATTTT.

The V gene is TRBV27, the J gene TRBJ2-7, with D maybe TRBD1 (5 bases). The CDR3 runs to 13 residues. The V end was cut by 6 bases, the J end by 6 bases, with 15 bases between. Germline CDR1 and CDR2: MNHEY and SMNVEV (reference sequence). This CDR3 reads CASSPNGAAEQYV. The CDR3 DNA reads TGTGCCAGCAGCCCGAATGGGGCTGCCGAGCAGTACGTC.

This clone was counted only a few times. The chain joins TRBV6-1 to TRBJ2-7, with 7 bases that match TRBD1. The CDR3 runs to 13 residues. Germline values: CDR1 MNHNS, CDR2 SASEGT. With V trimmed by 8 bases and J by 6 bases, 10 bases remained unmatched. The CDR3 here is CASQLDRAGEQYF. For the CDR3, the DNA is TGTGCCAGCCAATTAGACAGGGCGGGCGAGCAGTACTTC.

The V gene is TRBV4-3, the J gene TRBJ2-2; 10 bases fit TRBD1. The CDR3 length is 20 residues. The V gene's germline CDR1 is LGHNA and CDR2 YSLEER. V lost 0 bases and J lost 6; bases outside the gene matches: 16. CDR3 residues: CASSQEYPRQGASTAGELFF. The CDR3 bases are TGCGCCAGCAGCCAAGAATATCCGAGACAGGGGGCTTCGACGGCCGGGGAGCTGTTTTTT.

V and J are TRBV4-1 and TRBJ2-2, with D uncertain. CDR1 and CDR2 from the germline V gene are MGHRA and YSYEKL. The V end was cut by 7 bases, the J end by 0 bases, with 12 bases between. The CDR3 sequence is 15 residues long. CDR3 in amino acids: CASTLQESNTGELFF. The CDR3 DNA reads TGCGCCAGCACCCTCCAGGAATCGAACACCGGGGAGCTGTTTTTT.

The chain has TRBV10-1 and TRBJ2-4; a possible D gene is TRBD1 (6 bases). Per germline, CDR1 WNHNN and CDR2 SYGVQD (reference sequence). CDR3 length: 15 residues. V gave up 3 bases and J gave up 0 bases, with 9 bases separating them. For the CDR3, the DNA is TGCGCCAGCAGTGATGGGGGCTCAGCCAAAAACATTCAGTACTTC. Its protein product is CASSDGGSAKNIQYF.

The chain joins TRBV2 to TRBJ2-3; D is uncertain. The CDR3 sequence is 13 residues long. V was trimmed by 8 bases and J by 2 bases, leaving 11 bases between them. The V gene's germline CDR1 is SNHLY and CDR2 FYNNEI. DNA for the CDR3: TGTGCCAGCGGCGGCGTGTACACAGATACGCAGTATTTT. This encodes CASGGVYTDTQYF.

CDR3 sequence reads: CASSFKQGLSTEAFF. CDR3 bases: TGTGCCAGCAGTTTTAAACAGGGGCTATCTACTGAAGCTTTCTTT. The genes are TRBV28 and TRBJ1-1, with 7 bases aligning to TRBD1. The CDR3 has 15 residues. Unmatched junction bases numbered 9, after V lost 3 bases and J lost 5 bases. Per the germline V gene, CDR1 is MDHEN and CDR2 is SYDVKM.

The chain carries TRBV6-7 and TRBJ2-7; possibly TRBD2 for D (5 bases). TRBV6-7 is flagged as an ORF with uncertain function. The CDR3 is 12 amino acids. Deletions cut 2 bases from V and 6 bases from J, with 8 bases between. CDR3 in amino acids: CASSYVGVEQYF. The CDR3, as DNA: TGTGCCAGCAGTTACGTCGGGGTCGAGCAGTACTTC.

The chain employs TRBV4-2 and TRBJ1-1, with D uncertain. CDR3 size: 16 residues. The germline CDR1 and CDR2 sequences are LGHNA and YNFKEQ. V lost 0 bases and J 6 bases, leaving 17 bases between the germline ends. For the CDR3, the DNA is TGTGCCAGCAGCCAAGATTTTGGAGGGCGGTACGCTGAAGCTTTCTTT. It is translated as CASSQDFGGRYAEAFF.

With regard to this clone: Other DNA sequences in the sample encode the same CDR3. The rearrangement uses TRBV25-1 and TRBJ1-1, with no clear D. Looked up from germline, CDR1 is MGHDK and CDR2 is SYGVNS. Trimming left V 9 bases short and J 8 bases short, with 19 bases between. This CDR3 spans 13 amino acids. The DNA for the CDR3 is TGTGCCAGTTCCGCCGGGGTTGGTCGAGAAGCTTTCTTT. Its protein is CASSAGVGREAFF.

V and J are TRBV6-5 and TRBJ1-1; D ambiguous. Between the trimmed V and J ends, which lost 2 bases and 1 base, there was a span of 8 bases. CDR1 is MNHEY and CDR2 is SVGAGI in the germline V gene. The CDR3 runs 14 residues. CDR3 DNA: TGTGCCAGCAGTTACCAAAGCCAGAACACTGAAGCTTTCTTT. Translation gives CASSYQSQNTEAFF.

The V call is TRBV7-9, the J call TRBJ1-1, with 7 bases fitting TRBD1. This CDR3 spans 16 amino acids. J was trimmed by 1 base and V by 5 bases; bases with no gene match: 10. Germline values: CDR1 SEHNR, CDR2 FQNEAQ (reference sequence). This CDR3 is CASSPYSGQTNTEAFF. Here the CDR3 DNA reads TGTGCCAGCAGCCCCTATTCGGGACAGACGAACACTGAAGCTTTCTTT.

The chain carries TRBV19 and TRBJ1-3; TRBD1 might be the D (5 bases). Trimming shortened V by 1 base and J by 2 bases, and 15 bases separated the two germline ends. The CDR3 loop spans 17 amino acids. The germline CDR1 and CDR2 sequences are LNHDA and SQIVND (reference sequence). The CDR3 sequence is CASSIVRTKIAGNTIYF. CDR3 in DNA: TGTGCCAGTAGTATAGTCAGGACAAAGATCGCTGGAAACACCATATATTTT. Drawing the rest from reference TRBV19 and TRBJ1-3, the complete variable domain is DGGITQSPKYLFRKEGQNVTLSCEQNLNHDAMYWYRQDPGQGLRLIYYSQIVNDFQKGDIAEGYSVSREKKESFPLTVTSAQKNPTAFYLCASSIVRTKIAGNTIYFGEGSWLTVV.

The CDR3 is CASSPHAGRGINNEQFF. The CDR3 DNA reads as TGTGCCAGCAGCCCCCACGCCGGACGGGGTATAAACAATGAGCAGTTCTTC. The chain is built from TRBV7-3 and TRBJ2-1; D may be TRBD2 (5 bases). Trimming took 5 bases from V and 5 from J, leaving 22 bases between them. This CDR3 comprises 17 residues. Per the germline V gene, CDR1 is SGHTA and CDR2 is FQGTGA.

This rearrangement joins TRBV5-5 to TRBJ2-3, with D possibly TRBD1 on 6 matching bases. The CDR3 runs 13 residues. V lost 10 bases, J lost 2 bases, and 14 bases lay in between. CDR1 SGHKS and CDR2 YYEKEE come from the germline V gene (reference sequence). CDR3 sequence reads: CASQTGSTDTQYF. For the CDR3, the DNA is TGTGCCTCCCAGACAGGTTCCACAGATACGCAGTATTTT. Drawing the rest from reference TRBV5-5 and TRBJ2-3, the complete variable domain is DAGVTQSPTHLIKTRGQQVTLRCSPISGHKSVSWYQQVLGQGPQFIFQYYEKEERGRGNFPDRFSARQFPNYSSELNVNALLLGDSALYLCASQTGSTDTQYFGPGTRLTVL.

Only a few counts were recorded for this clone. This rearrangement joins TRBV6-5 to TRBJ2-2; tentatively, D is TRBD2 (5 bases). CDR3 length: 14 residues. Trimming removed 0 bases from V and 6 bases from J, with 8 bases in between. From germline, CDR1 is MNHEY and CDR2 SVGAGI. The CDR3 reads CASSYSRGSGELFF. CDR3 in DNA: TGTGCCAGCAGTTACTCTCGGGGATCCGGGGAGCTGTTTTTT.

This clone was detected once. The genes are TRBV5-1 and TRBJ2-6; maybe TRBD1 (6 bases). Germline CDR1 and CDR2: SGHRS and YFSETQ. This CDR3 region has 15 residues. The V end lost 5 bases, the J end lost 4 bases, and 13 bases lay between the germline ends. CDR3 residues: CASSFKGTGANVLTF. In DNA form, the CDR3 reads TGCGCCAGCAGTTTTAAGGGGACAGGGGCCAACGTCCTGACTTTC.

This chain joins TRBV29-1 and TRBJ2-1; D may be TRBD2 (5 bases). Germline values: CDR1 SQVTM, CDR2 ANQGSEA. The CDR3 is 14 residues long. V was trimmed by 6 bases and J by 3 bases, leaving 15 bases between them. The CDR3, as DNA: TGCAGCGTCCCCCGTGGCCGGGACTACAATGAGCAGTTCTTC. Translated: CSVPRGRDYNEQFF.

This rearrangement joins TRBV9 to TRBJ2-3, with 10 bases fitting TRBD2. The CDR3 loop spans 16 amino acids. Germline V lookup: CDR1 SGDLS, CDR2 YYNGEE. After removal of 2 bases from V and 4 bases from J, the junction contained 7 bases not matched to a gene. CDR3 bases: TGTGCCAGCAGCGTCACTAGCGGGGCGGTGTCAGATACGCAGTATTTT. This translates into CASSVTSGAVSDTQYF.

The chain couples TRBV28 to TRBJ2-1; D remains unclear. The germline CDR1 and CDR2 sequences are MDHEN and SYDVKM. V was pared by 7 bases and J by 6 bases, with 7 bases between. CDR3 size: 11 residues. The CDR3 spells CASNLGNEQFF. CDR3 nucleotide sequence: TGTGCCAGCAATCTCGGCAATGAGCAGTTCTTC.

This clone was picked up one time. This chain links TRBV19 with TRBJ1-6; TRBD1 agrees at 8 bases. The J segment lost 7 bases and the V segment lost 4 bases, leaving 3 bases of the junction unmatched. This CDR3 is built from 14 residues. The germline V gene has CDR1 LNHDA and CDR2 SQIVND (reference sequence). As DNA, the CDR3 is TGTGCCAGTAGTAGGACAGGGTGGAATTCACCCCTCCACTTT. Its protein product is CASSRTGWNSPLHF.

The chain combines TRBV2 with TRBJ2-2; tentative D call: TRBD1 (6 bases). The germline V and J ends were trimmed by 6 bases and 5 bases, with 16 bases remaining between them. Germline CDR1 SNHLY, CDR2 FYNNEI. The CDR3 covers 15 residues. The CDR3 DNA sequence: TGTGCCAGCAGACACCGGGACACCTGGACCGGGGAGCTGTTTTTT. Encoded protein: CASRHRDTWTGELFF.

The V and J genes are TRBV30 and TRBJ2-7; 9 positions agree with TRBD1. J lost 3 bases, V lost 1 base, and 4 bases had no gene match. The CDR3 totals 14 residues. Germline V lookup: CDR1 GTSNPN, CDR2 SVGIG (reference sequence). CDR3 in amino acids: CAWSARTGDYEQYF. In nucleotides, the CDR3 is TGTGCCTGGAGTGCTAGGACAGGGGACTACGAGCAGTACTTC. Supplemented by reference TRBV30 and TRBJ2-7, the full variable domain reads SQTIHQWPATLVQPVGSPLSLECTVEGTSNPNLYWYRQAAGRGLQLLFYSVGIGQISSEVPQNLSASRPQDRQFILSSKKLLLSDSGFYLCAWSARTGDYEQYFGPGTRLTVT.

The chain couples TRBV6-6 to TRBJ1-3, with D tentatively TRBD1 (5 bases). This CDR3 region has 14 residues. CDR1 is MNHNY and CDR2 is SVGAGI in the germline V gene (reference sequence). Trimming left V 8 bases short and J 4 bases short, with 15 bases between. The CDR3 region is CASGAGGFGNTIYF. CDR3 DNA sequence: TGTGCCAGCGGGGCTGGGGGGTTCGGAAACACCATATATTTT.